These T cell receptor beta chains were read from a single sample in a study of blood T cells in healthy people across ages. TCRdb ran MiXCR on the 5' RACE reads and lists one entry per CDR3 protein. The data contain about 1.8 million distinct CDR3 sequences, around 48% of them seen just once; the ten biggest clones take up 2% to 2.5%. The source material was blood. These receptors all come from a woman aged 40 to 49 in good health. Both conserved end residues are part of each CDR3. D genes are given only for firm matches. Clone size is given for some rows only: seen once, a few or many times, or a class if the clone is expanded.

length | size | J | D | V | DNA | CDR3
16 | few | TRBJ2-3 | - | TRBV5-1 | TGCGCCAGCAGCCCTGGACTAGGGGGCAACACAGATACGCAGTATTTT | CASSPGLGGNTDTQYF
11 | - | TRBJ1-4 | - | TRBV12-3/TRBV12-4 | TGTGCCAGCAGTTTAAGGGTAGGACTGTTTTTT | CASSLRVGLFF
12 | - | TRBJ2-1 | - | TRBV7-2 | TGTGCCAGCAGCTTAACTGCGTATGAGCAGTTCTTC | CASSLTAYEQFF
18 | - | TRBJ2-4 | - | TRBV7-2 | TGTGCCAGCAGCTCGTTTACAGGGCGGGTGACGGCCAAAAACATTCAGTACTTC | CASSSFTGRVTAKNIQYF
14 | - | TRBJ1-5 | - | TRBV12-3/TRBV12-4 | TGTGCCAGCAGTTTAAGGCAGATCAATCAGCCCCAGCATTTT | CASSLRQINQPQHF
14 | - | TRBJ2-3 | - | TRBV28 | TGTGCCAGCAGTTTACCGGACAGCCCAGATACGCAGTATTTT | CASSLPDSPDTQYF
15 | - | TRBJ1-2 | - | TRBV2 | TGTGCCAGCAGTGAAGGGGTTTCCCTTAACTATGGCTACACCTTC | CASSEGVSLNYGYTF
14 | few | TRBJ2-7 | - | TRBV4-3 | TGCGCCAGCAGCCAAGGGTGGCAGACCTACGAGCAGTACTTC | CASSQGWQTYEQYF
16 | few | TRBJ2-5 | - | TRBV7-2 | TGTGCCAGCAGCAACCGCCTCAAGCGGGTCCAAGAGACCCAGTACTTC | CASSNRLKRVQETQYF
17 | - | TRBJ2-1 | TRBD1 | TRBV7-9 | TGTGCCAGCAGCTTAGGAAGGACAGGGAAAGGGTACAATGAGCAGTTCTTC | CASSLGRTGKGYNEQFF
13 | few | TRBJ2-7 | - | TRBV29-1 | TGCAGCGTTGAGTTGGGGGGACTCTACGAGCAGTACTTC | CSVELGGLYEQYF
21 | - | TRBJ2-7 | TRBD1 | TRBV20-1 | TGCAGTGCTCCCCCCCCTAGGACAGGGAATGGGGTGAGGGTCTGGACCTACGAGCAGTACTTC | CSAPPPRTGNGVRVWTYEQYF
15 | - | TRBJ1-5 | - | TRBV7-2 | TGTGCCAGCAGCTTAAAAAGTTCTGTCTTTCAGCCCCAGCATTTT | CASSLKSSVFQPQHF
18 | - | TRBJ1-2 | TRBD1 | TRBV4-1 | TGCGCCAGCAGCCAAGATGTCTGGGACAGGGGGCGCGGCTATGGCTACACCTTC | CASSQDVWDRGRGYGYTF
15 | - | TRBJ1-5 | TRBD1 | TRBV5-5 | TGTGCCAGCAGCTTGGCCGGGACAGGGGTTCAGCCCCAGCATTTT | CASSLAGTGVQPQHF
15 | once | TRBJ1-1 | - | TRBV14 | TGTGCCAGCAGCCAAGAATACAGGACGAACACTGAAGCTTTCTTT | CASSQEYRTNTEAFF